The 29 T cell receptor beta chains listed next were all sequenced from one sample in a study of T-cell reconstitution after alpha-beta-depleted transplantation in children. A TCRbeta library incorporating unique molecular identifiers was prepared. TCRdb processed the PCR reads anew with MiXCR; each CDR3 protein has one entry. The sample has about 190,000 distinct CDR3 sequences; around 10% are singletons. The sequencing used PBMCs, collected before TCRalphabeta/CD19-depleted stem cell transplant. The receptors come from a boy younger than 10 with acute myeloid leukemia, due to receive a stem cell transplant.

This clonotype was seen repeatedly, ten times or more. The CDR3 reads CSARAQRPTFTGELFF. CDR3 bases: TGCAGTGCTAGAGCCCAGCGGCCGACGTTCACCGGGGAGCTGTTTTTT. The chain uses TRBV20-1 and TRBJ2-2, with D maybe TRBD2 (5 bases). The germline CDR1 and CDR2 sequences are DFQATT and SNEGSKA (reference sequence). This CDR3 contains 16 residues. V was cut by 1 base and J by 4 bases, with 16 bases left in between.

This clonotype has ten or more counts. The chain carries TRBV12-3 or TRBV12-4 and TRBJ2-1, with D perhaps TRBD2 (6 bases). CDR3 length: 15 amino acids. V was pared by 5 bases and J by 11 bases, with 22 bases between. CDR3 DNA: TGTGCCAGCAGTCGCGGGACGCCGGGGCCCAACCAGCAGTTCTTC. This gives the protein CASSRGTPGPNQQFF.

This clonotype has ten or more counts. The V and J genes are TRBV6-1 and TRBJ1-3, with D unresolved. The CDR3 length is 14 residues. CDR1 is MNHNS and CDR2 is SASEGT in the germline V gene. V lost 4 bases and J 4 bases, leaving 11 bases between the germline ends. Written as DNA, the CDR3 is TGTGCCAGCAGTGGAAACCTACGGGGAAACACCATATATTTT. Translation: CASSGNLRGNTIYF.

This clonotype was detected ten times or more. The CDR3 DNA follows: TGCGCCAGCAGCCAAGATTCAAGGGGACTGGGGTCCTACGAGCAGTACTTC. Its translation: CASSQDSRGLGSYEQYF. V gene TRBV4-1 combines with J gene TRBJ2-7; possibly TRBD2 for D (6 bases). Per germline, CDR1 MGHRA and CDR2 YSYEKL. V was shortened by 0 bases and J by 1 base, with 16 bases between the two germline ends. The CDR3 has 17 amino acids.

This clonotype has ten or more counts. The V gene is TRBV7-3, the J gene TRBJ2-1, with TRBD1 as a possible D gene (5 bases). The CDR3 runs 12 residues. Germline values: CDR1 SGHTA, CDR2 FQGTGA. V was shortened by 4 bases and J by 9 bases, with 10 bases between the two germline ends. The CDR3 DNA reads TGTGCCAGCAGCTCCAGGACAAGTGAGCAGTTCTTC. It specifies CASSSRTSEQFF.

This clonotype appeared many times. V gene TRBV20-1 combines with J gene TRBJ1-2; tentative D call: TRBD1 (6 bases). The CDR3 is made up of 11 amino acids. Germline assignment: CDR1 DFQATT and CDR2 SNEGSKA (reference sequence). The V end lost 3 bases, the J end lost 8 bases, and 10 bases lay between the germline ends. The CDR3 sequence: CSASRGGGYTF. Here the CDR3 DNA reads TGCAGTGCTAGCAGGGGCGGAGGCTACACCTTC.

This clonotype was recorded at least ten times. This chain links TRBV11-2 with TRBJ2-2; no firm D call. Germline V gene sequence: CDR1 SGHAT, CDR2 FQNNGV. Trimming shortened V by 0 bases and J by 0 bases, and 8 bases separated the two germline ends. The CDR3 totals 16 residues. CDR3 sequence reads: CASSLDRQTNTGELFF. DNA of the CDR3: TGTGCCAGCAGCTTAGATAGGCAGACGAACACCGGGGAGCTGTTTTTT.

This clonotype was seen ten or more times. This chain uses TRBV12-3 or TRBV12-4 with TRBJ1-1; D not certain. With 1 base removed from V and 11 bases from J, the gap between germline ends came to 11 bases. The CDR3 contains 12 residues. CDR3 protein: CASSLEEGRAFF. DNA of the CDR3: TGTGCCAGCAGTTTAGAGGAGGGTAGGGCTTTCTTT.

This clonotype was counted ten times or more. An end of the junction differs from the germline gene, which may be a read error. The chain combines TRBV27 with TRBJ1-1; the D gene is possibly TRBD1 (6 bases). The germline CDR1 and CDR2 sequences are MNHEY and SMNVEV (reference sequence). This CDR3 has 11 residues. Here the CDR3 DNA reads TGTGCCAGCTGGGGGGGGGCCAGAGCTTTTTTT. As protein: CASWGGARAFF.

The chain is built from TRBV6-1 and TRBJ1-1; TRBD1 matches at 7 bases. The length of the CDR3 is 15 residues. Germline V CDR1 and CDR2: MNHNS, SASEGT. Trimming at V came to 4 bases and at J to 0 bases, leaving 5 bases not matched to a gene. The CDR3: CASSGPGGMNTEAFF. The CDR3, as DNA: TGTGCCAGCAGTGGGCCAGGGGGAATGAACACTGAAGCTTTCTTT.

The rearrangement joins TRBV30 to TRBJ1-1; TRBD1 agrees at 8 bases. The length of the CDR3 is 15 residues. Germline-derived CDR1 and CDR2 are GTSNPN and SVGIG (reference sequence). V lost 7 bases to trimming and J lost 1 base; unmatched junction nucleotides: 11. The CDR3 DNA reads as TGTGCCTACCAACCTGGACAGGGCAAGAACACTGAAGCTTTCTTT. Residues: CAYQPGQGKNTEAFF.

This clonotype has ten or more counts. The chain employs TRBV10-3 and TRBJ2-7; 9 bases match TRBD2. Looked up from germline, CDR1 is ENHRY and CDR2 is SYGVKD. The CDR3 has 16 amino acids. V lost 1 base, J lost 0 bases, and 4 bases stayed unmatched. The DNA for the CDR3 is TGTGCCATCAGTGAGTTGGGTAGCGGGAGCTCCTACGAGCAGTACTTC. Its translation: CAISELGSGSSYEQYF.

This clonotype occurred many times. The chain has TRBV28 and TRBJ1-1, with a tentative D call TRBD1 (5 bases). V was cut by 3 bases and J by 0 bases, with 11 bases left in between. The CDR3 contains 15 residues. Germline V gene data show CDR1 as MDHEN and CDR2 as SYDVKM. CDR3 amino acids: CASSFAGRMNTEAFF. In DNA, the CDR3 is TGTGCCAGCAGTTTTGCAGGGAGAATGAACACTGAAGCTTTCTTT. Looking up the rest from reference TRBV28 and TRBJ1-1 gives the full variable domain: DVKVTQSSRYLVKRTGEKVFLECVQDMDHENMFWYRQDPGLGLRLIYFSYDVKMKEKGDIPEGYSVSREKKERFSLILESASTNQTSMYLCASSFAGRMNTEAFFGQGTRLTVV.

Many counts were recorded for this clonotype. This rearrangement joins TRBV3-1 to TRBJ2-7, with 8 bases aligning to TRBD2. Germline V CDR1 and CDR2: LGHDT, YNNKEL (reference sequence). V was clipped by 1 base and J by 4 bases; unmatched bases: 0. CDR3 length: 13 residues. The CDR3 sequence: CASSQGLAYEQYF. The CDR3 bases are TGTGCCAGCAGCCAAGGACTAGCGTACGAGCAGTACTTC.

There are many counts of this clonotype. The genes are TRBV4-2 and TRBJ2-5, with unresolved D. CDR1 is LGHNA, CDR2 YNFKEQ, per germline. The CDR3 extends over 14 amino acids. The ends were cut back, 0 bases at V and 2 bases at J, with 7 bases in the middle. The CDR3 bases are TGTGCCAGCAGCCAAGAGACCGAACAAGAGACCCAGTACTTC. Its protein is CASSQETEQETQYF.

The chain uses TRBV30 and TRBJ2-1; no definite D call. Looked up from germline, CDR1 is GTSNPN and CDR2 is SVGIG (reference sequence). The CDR3 extends over 12 amino acids. Trimming pared 0 bases from V and 6 bases from J, leaving 6 bases between. CDR3 in DNA: TGTGCCTGGAGTGTACCAGGCAATGAGCAGTTCTTC. Its translation: CAWSVPGNEQFF.

This clonotype was observed many times. The V gene is TRBV5-1, the J gene TRBJ1-4; unclear D gene. The V end was cut by 0 bases, the J end by 8 bases, with 17 bases between. The CDR3 covers 16 residues. Per germline, CDR1 SGHRS and CDR2 YFSETQ. CDR3 in amino acids: CASSLVPGSAQEKLFF. The CDR3 DNA reads as TGCGCCAGCAGCTTGGTTCCAGGATCAGCACAGGAAAAACTGTTTTTT.

The table lists this clonotype with many counts. This chain connects TRBV6-1 to TRBJ2-4, with a weak D call TRBD2 (6 bases). The germline V and J ends were trimmed by 6 bases and 2 bases, with 17 bases remaining between them. Germline V lookup: CDR1 MNHNS, CDR2 SASEGT. The CDR3 covers 16 residues. The CDR3 region has the DNA TGTGCCAGCAGACGCGTGGATGCGGGGTCCAAAAACATTCAGTACTTC. Encoded protein: CASRRVDAGSKNIQYF.

This clonotype was seen repeatedly, ten times or more. The chain's CDR3 is CSARSGALNTGELFF. The CDR3 DNA sequence: TGCAGTGCTAGAAGTGGCGCACTTAACACCGGGGAGCTGTTTTTT. The chain joins TRBV20-1 to TRBJ2-2, with no clear D. Germline V gives CDR1 DFQATT, CDR2 SNEGSKA (reference sequence). V dropped 2 bases and J dropped 2 bases, with 12 bases sitting between them. This CDR3 comprises 15 residues.

Many counts were recorded for this clonotype. V is TRBV7-9 and J is TRBJ2-3; 7 positions match TRBD2. V lost 5 bases to trimming and J lost 6 bases; unmatched junction nucleotides: 11. Germline V gene data show CDR1 as SEHNR and CDR2 as FQNEAQ (reference sequence). This CDR3 has 15 residues. CDR3 nucleotides: TGTGCCAGCAGCCCATCCGGCGGGAGACAGGATACGCAGTATTTT. It encodes CASSPSGGRQDTQYF.

This clonotype has ten or more counts. The rearrangement links TRBV5-1 to TRBJ1-1, with TRBD1 matching over 7 bases. The CDR3 contains 15 residues. The J segment lost 6 bases and the V segment lost 0 bases, leaving 8 bases of the junction unmatched. The germline CDR1 and CDR2 sequences are SGHRS and YFSETQ. The chain's CDR3 is CASSLAAGGLAEAFF. In DNA, the CDR3 is TGCGCCAGCAGCTTGGCCGCAGGGGGTCTCGCTGAAGCTTTCTTT.

In its sample, this clonotype was seen many times. The chain joins TRBV20-1 to TRBJ1-2, with D unclear. The CDR3 has 12 residues. Germline V gene lookup returns CDR1 DFQATT and CDR2 SNEGSKA (reference sequence). The ends were cut back, 1 base at V and 10 bases at J, with 13 bases in the middle. CDR3: CSARGEFHDYTF. DNA for the CDR3: TGCAGTGCTAGAGGGGAGTTTCATGACTACACCTTC.

This chain joins TRBV10-3 and TRBJ2-5; TRBD1 might be the D (5 bases). Deletions cut 6 bases from V and 5 bases from J, with 13 bases between. CDR1 and CDR2 from the germline V gene are ENHRY and SYGVKD. The CDR3 contains 13 residues. CDR3 DNA: TGTGCCATCAGCCAGGGTCCGAGGGAGACCCAGTACTTC. It specifies CAISQGPRETQYF.

With respect to this clonotype: A much larger clonotype is one base distant, so this may be a read error. This sequence joins TRBV27 and TRBJ2-7; D possibly corresponds to TRBD2 (6 bases). CDR1 is MNHEY, CDR2 SMNVEV, per germline (reference sequence). V was trimmed by 8 bases and J by 9 bases, leaving 14 bases between them. There are 11 residues in the CDR3. Here the CDR3 DNA reads TGTGCCAGCTGTCACCGGGACTGGCAGTACTTC. Its translation: CASCHRDWQYF.

This clonotype was detected many times. The chain employs TRBV7-2 and TRBJ2-1; the match to TRBD2 covers 15 bases. Germline V gene lookup returns CDR1 SGHTA and CDR2 FQGNSA. The CDR3 covers 17 residues. The V segment lost 1 base and the J segment 8 bases; nucleotides outside the gene matches: 6. CDR3 nucleotide sequence: TGTGCCAGCAGCTTAGGATCAGGACTAGCGGGGGGGTATGAGCAGTTCTTC. Translated, it gives CASSLGSGLAGGYEQFF.

This clonotype has ten or more counts. This chain links TRBV11-2 with TRBJ2-1, with 7 nucleotides matching TRBD2. J gave up 2 bases and V 0 bases, and 16 bases lay outside the gene matches. The germline V gene encodes CDR1 SGHAT and CDR2 FQNNGV. The CDR3 has 20 amino acids. Written as DNA, the CDR3 is TGTGCCAGCAGCTTAGATTATCGTCTAGCGGTAGCTGCCCCCTACAATGAGCAGTTCTTC. Amino acids: CASSLDYRLAVAAPYNEQFF.

Turning to this clonotype: One base away lies a much larger clone, so this may be a sequencing read error. The rearrangement uses TRBV24-1 and TRBJ1-2; TRBD1 is a possible D gene (6 bases). The CDR3 has 13 amino acids. CDR1 is KGHDR, CDR2 SFDVKD, per germline. CDR3 sequence reads: CATSEPTGNGDTF. The CDR3 DNA reads as TGTGCCACCAGTGAGCCCACAGGGAATGGCGACACCTTC.

At least ten counts were recorded for this clonotype. V gene TRBV7-9 combines with J gene TRBJ2-5; D is undetermined. The CDR3 has 14 residues. Germline loops: CDR1 SEHNR, CDR2 FQNEAQ (reference sequence). The V and J ends lost 1 base and 3 bases respectively, with 9 bases between them. The CDR3 reads CASSLGTREETQYF. The CDR3 DNA reads as TGTGCCAGCAGCTTAGGGACCCGTGAAGAGACCCAGTACTTC.

At least ten counts were recorded for this clonotype. This sequence joins TRBV4-1 and TRBJ2-5; 8 bases align to TRBD1. V lost 4 bases and J lost 5; bases outside the gene matches: 3. The CDR3 runs to 13 residues. The germline gives CDR1 MGHRA, CDR2 YSYEKL. In DNA, the CDR3 is TGCGCCAGCAGCCTGGGACAGGTCGAGACCCAGTACTTC. Its protein is CASSLGQVETQYF.